These 6 T cell receptor beta chains originate from one sample sequenced in a study of T cells in Graves' hyperthyroidism and ophthalmopathy. The investigators amplified TCR beta CDR3 regions from RNA transcripts. Using the HTBI primer set, a first-round RT-PCR was run on the TCR CDR3. TCRdb re-derived calls from the multiplex PCR reads in MiXCR, one entry per CDR3 protein. The sample contains around 300,000 distinct CDR3 sequences, around 19% of which appear only once. Sequenced material: blood. These receptors all stem from a man aged 50-60 years with Graves' ophthalmopathy.

The chain couples TRBV27 to TRBJ1-2, with 7 bases identical to TRBD1. The CDR3 length is 14 residues. With 1 base clipped from V and 5 bases from J, the junction kept 4 bases outside the gene matches. Germline values: CDR1 MNHEY, CDR2 SMNVEV (reference sequence). The CDR3 loop is CASSLYGRGYGYTF. The CDR3 coding sequence is TGTGCCAGCAGTTTATACGGCAGGGGGTATGGCTACACCTTC.

The rearrangement joins TRBV7-2 to TRBJ2-7; 11 positions match TRBD2. The CDR3 runs 16 residues. The ends lost 4 bases at V and 6 bases at J; junction bases unmatched: 11. Germline lookup yields CDR1 SGHTA and CDR2 FQGNSA. CDR3 DNA: TGTGCCAGCAGCTCGGTAGATAGCGGGAGGGCCATCGAGCAGTACTTC. It translates to CASSSVDSGRAIEQYF.

As to this clonotype: This may be a read error: a much more frequent sequence differs by one nucleotide. The rearrangement uses TRBV18 and TRBJ2-1; 10 bases line up with TRBD2. In germline, CDR1 is KGHSH, CDR2 LQKENI. CDR3 length: 16 residues. In DNA form, the CDR3 reads TGTGCCAGCTCACCACCAGGGACTAGCGAGTACAATGAGCGGTTCTTC. Its protein is CASSPPGTSEYNERFF.

This clonotype turned up a few times. This clone may be a read error of a much larger clone one base away. The J gene is TRBJ2-1, the V gene TRBV3-1, with 9 positions matching TRBD2. V gave up 4 bases and J gave up 12 bases; unmatched junction bases: 10. The CDR3 contains 14 residues. Germline V CDR1 and CDR2: LGHDT, YNNKEL (reference sequence). The CDR3 loop is CASSRLAGEGGQFF. CDR3 bases: TGTGCCAGCAGCCGTTTAGCGGGAGAGGGTGGGCAGTTCTTC.

In this sample, this clonotype turned up a few times. The gene calls are TRBV10-3 and TRBJ2-1; maybe TRBD2 (5 bases). V lost 5 bases, J lost 5 bases, and 16 bases lay in between. This CDR3 is 15 amino acids long. Germline CDR1 is ENHRY and CDR2 is SYGVKD. As DNA, the CDR3 is TGTGCCATCAGTCTTGACCTACGGGGTGACAATGAGCAGTTCTTC. It encodes CAISLDLRGDNEQFF.

This clonotype has a count of ten or more. The V call is TRBV30, the J call TRBJ1-2; no clear D gene. The germline CDR1 and CDR2 sequences are GTSNPN and SVGIG (reference sequence). This CDR3 is built from 14 residues. V was pared by 3 bases and J by 4 bases, with 15 bases between. The chain's CDR3 is CAWSVGGRTYGYTF. The DNA for the CDR3 is TGTGCCTGGAGCGTGGGTGGCAGAACCTATGGCTACACCTTC.